This T cell receptor (beta chain) was recorded in a study of blood T cell repertoires in COVID-19. Study summary: Samples representing acute and convalescent COVID-19 were sourced from the United States, Italy and Spain. PBMCs, B-cell-depleted T cells, or T cells were the source of the cDNA or gDNA that made up the material.

This clone was detected only a few times. In the source study's methods: By means of reference gene primer amplification, nucleated cell counts were estimated. TCRdb's copy holds only in-frame clones and misses some; the assay was immunoSEQ multiplex PCR. That table supplies the V and J calls and clone size; D and trimming were determined from the DNA. The table includes 160,000 or so clones, 89% detected once. This sequence was found in a man between 60 and 75 years old with acute or convalescent COVID-19. The specimen was peripheral blood.

For the CDR3, the DNA is TGCGCCAGCAGCCAAGACTGGGGGGGAGTCGGAGATACGCAGTATTTT. Protein: CASSQDWGGVGDTQYF. This chain uses TRBV4-3 with TRBJ2-3, with 7 bases aligning to TRBD2. The junction had 8 bases not matched to a gene; V was cut back by 0 bases and J by 5 bases. Germline lookup yields CDR1 LGHNA and CDR2 YSLEER. This CDR3 spans 16 amino acids.